What follows are 24 T cell receptor beta chains derived from one specimen sequenced in a study of T cells in Graves' hyperthyroidism and ophthalmopathy (dated 2019 in TCRdb). Library preparation used multiplex PCR. The run used an Illumina HiSeq 2000. TCR beta CDR3 regions were amplified from RNA transcripts. A first-round RT-PCR of the TCR CDR3 used the HTBI primer set with the Qiagen OneStep RT-PCR kit. TCRdb redid the processing of the public reads, applying fastp at Q25 and MiXCR, and retained in-frame beta chains. All rows with the same CDR3 protein become a single entry with the most common DNA and genes. The sample table contains around 110,000 distinct CDR3 sequences; only one count was recorded for about 16% of them. The top ten clones comprise 35% to 50% of the sample. The sample taken for sequencing was blood. The receptors originated from a woman in her forties or fifties with Graves' hyperthyroidism.

The chain employs TRBV2 and TRBJ2-1; 15 nucleotides agree with TRBD2. Germline CDR1 and CDR2: SNHLY and FYNNEI. J lost 7 bases, V lost 3 bases, and 1 base had no gene match. This CDR3 region has 15 residues. This chain's CDR3 is CASSEGTSGRNEQFF. The CDR3 bases are TGTGCCAGCAGTGAGGGGACTAGCGGGAGGAATGAGCAGTTCTTC.

The chain uses TRBV11-2 and TRBJ2-3, with 12 bases that match TRBD2. The CDR3 consists of 16 residues. Per the germline V gene, CDR1 is SGHAT and CDR2 is FQNNGV. J lost 4 bases, V lost 1 base, and 3 bases had no gene match. Here the CDR3 reads CASSLGLAGVSDTQYF. In DNA form, the CDR3 reads TGTGCCAGCAGCTTAGGACTAGCGGGAGTATCAGATACGCAGTATTTT.

This chain uses TRBV7-8 with TRBJ2-3; possibly TRBD2 for D (5 bases). The CDR3 has 14 residues. V was cut by 6 bases and J by 3 bases, with 13 bases left in between. Germline loops: CDR1 SGHVS, CDR2 FQNEAQ. The DNA for the CDR3 is TGTGCCAGCAGTTCGGGAAAGCAAACAGATACGCAGTATTTT. Its protein product is CASSSGKQTDTQYF.

The chain carries TRBV28 and TRBJ2-3, with D perhaps matching TRBD1 (7 bases). Germline CDR1 reads MDHEN; CDR2 reads SYDVKM. V was cut by 7 bases and J by 2 bases, with 16 bases left in between. The CDR3 runs to 15 residues. The CDR3 region is CASKPAGGNTDTQYF. Written as DNA, the CDR3 is TGTGCCAGCAAACCCGCAGGGGGGAACACAGATACGCAGTATTTT.

This clonotype was recorded many times. This chain's CDR3 is CSADTSATNEKLFF. The DNA for the CDR3 is TGCAGTGCGGATACATCCGCAACTAATGAAAAACTGTTTTTT. V is TRBV20-1 and J is TRBJ1-4; D gene uncertain. V dropped 6 bases and J dropped 0 bases, with 11 bases sitting between them. The CDR3 is 14 residues long. Germline V lookup: CDR1 DFQATT, CDR2 SNEGSKA (reference sequence).

This clonotype was found many times. J is TRBJ2-5 and V is TRBV7-6; no clear D. Per germline, CDR1 SGHVS and CDR2 FNYEAQ. V was shortened by 5 bases and J by 0 bases, with 10 bases between the two germline ends. The CDR3 has 14 amino acids. In nucleotides, the CDR3 is TGTGCCAGCAGCCCGCAGGAATACCAAGAGACCCAGTACTTC. It translates to CASSPQEYQETQYF.

This clonotype was found many times. The chain uses TRBV10-3 and TRBJ2-1; no definite D call. The CDR3 is 13 residues long. Trimming stripped 2 bases from V and 5 bases from J, with 7 bases between. The germline gives CDR1 ENHRY, CDR2 SYGVKD. Written as DNA, the CDR3 is TGTGCCATCAGTGAGGATCAGGACAATGAGCAGTTCTTC. Encoded protein: CAISEDQDNEQFF.

The chain joins TRBV20-1 to TRBJ2-3; 9 bases are shared with TRBD2. With 0 bases clipped from V and 1 base from J, the junction kept 5 bases outside the gene matches. Per the germline V gene, CDR1 is DFQATT and CDR2 is SNEGSKA (reference sequence). The CDR3 is 16 residues long. The CDR3 sequence is CSARESGGRGTDTQYF. The CDR3 DNA sequence: TGCAGTGCTAGAGAATCGGGCGGGAGGGGCACAGATACGCAGTATTTT.

Many counts were recorded for this clonotype. This sequence joins TRBV30 and TRBJ2-6, with TRBD1 identical over 9 bases. V lost 4 bases to trimming and J lost 2 bases; unmatched junction nucleotides: 12. Germline values: CDR1 GTSNPN, CDR2 SVGIG (reference sequence). The CDR3 runs 18 residues. CDR3 nucleotides: TGTGCCTGGAACAGGGGACAGGGAAGGATCGCTGGGGCCAACGTCCTGACTTTC. It translates to CAWNRGQGRIAGANVLTF.

This clonotype was seen many times. The rearrangement uses TRBV20-1 and TRBJ1-5; D possibly corresponds to TRBD1 (6 bases). Germline V lookup: CDR1 DFQATT, CDR2 SNEGSKA (reference sequence). Trimming cost V 3 bases and J 7 bases, with 13 bases left between them. The CDR3 consists of 13 residues. CDR3 in amino acids: CSAREGGWQPQHF. CDR3 coding DNA: TGCAGTGCTAGGGAGGGGGGCTGGCAGCCCCAGCATTTT.

This clonotype has at least ten counts. The chain has TRBV19 and TRBJ1-4, with no clear D. With 6 bases removed from V and 6 bases from J, the gap between germline ends came to 14 bases. This CDR3 spans 14 amino acids. Looked up from germline, CDR1 is LNHDA and CDR2 is SQIVND (reference sequence). CDR3: CASRASLADEKLFF. In nucleotides, the CDR3 is TGTGCCAGTAGGGCCAGCCTGGCGGATGAAAAACTGTTTTTT.

This clonotype was recorded at least ten times. CDR3 sequence: CSARQRRENTGELFF. CDR3 in DNA: TGCAGTGCTAGACAGCGGAGGGAGAACACCGGGGAGCTGTTTTTT. V gene TRBV20-1 combines with J gene TRBJ2-2; D is perhaps TRBD2 (6 bases). Germline CDR1 reads DFQATT; CDR2 reads SNEGSKA (reference sequence). The V and J ends lost 2 bases and 1 base respectively, with 11 bases between them. This CDR3 is built from 15 residues.

This clonotype came up many times. The rearrangement joins TRBV30 to TRBJ1-6; weak D call: TRBD1 (5 bases). The CDR3 length is 13 residues. From germline, CDR1 is GTSNPN and CDR2 SVGIG (reference sequence). Trimming removed 4 bases at V and 8 bases at J, with 12 bases between. CDR3 residues: CAWTGTNHSPLHF. The CDR3 region has the DNA TGTGCCTGGACCGGGACCAATCATTCACCCCTCCACTTT.

Many counts were recorded for this clonotype. The chain has TRBV30 and TRBJ1-2; maybe TRBD1 (6 bases). V gave up 4 bases and J gave up 1 base, with 10 bases separating them. Germline CDR1 reads GTSNPN; CDR2 reads SVGIG (reference sequence). The CDR3 is made up of 13 amino acids. DNA of the CDR3: TGTGCCTGGACTGAGGGGGGTAACTATGGCTACACCTTC. As protein: CAWTEGGNYGYTF.

This clonotype was seen many times. This rearrangement joins TRBV7-3 to TRBJ2-3, with 7 bases identical to TRBD2. Germline V CDR1 and CDR2: SGHTA, FQGTGA. The CDR3 has 16 amino acids. Trimming took 5 bases from V and 2 from J; bases not matched to a gene: 10. CDR3 sequence reads: CASSPGLGWDTDTQYF. CDR3 in DNA: TGTGCCAGCAGCCCCGGACTAGGATGGGACACAGATACGCAGTATTTT.

This clonotype was observed many times. V usage is TRBV20-1 and J usage is TRBJ2-7; no clear D. CDR3 size: 9 residues. Germline V gene sequence: CDR1 DFQATT, CDR2 SNEGSKA (reference sequence). V was clipped by 7 bases and J by 7 bases, with 8 bases between them. The CDR3: CSVLGEQYF. In DNA, the CDR3 is TGCAGTGTGCTGGGTGAGCAGTACTTC.

This clonotype was seen at least ten times. The chain links TRBV5-1 to TRBJ1-3; tentatively, D is TRBD1 (5 bases). CDR3 size: 15 residues. Per germline, CDR1 SGHRS and CDR2 YFSETQ. V was trimmed by 0 bases and J by 1 base, leaving 8 bases between them. The CDR3 DNA reads TGCGCCAGCAGCTTGGACGGGGCGTCTGGAAACACCATATATTTT. It specifies CASSLDGASGNTIYF.

This clonotype was seen repeatedly, ten times or more. The CDR3 loop reads CASSLENRGTEAFF. Written as DNA, the CDR3 is TGTGCCAGCAGCTTAGAAAACAGGGGGACTGAAGCTTTCTTT. The rearrangement links TRBV7-9 to TRBJ1-1; 8 bases match TRBD1. This CDR3 spans 14 amino acids. Trimming cost V 1 base and J 5 bases; bases outside gene matches: 3. Germline V gene lookup returns CDR1 SEHNR and CDR2 FQNEAQ (reference sequence).

V is TRBV7-2 and J is TRBJ2-3, with 9 bases aligning to TRBD2. The germline V gene encodes CDR1 SGHTA and CDR2 FQGNSA. V lost 4 bases and J lost 11; bases outside the gene matches: 7. The CDR3 totals 13 residues. The CDR3 here is CASSSLAGAMQYF. The CDR3 region has the DNA TGTGCCAGCAGCTCGTTAGCGGGAGCTATGCAGTATTTT.

This clonotype was counted ten times or more. The rearrangement links TRBV16 to TRBJ1-4; 8 bases are a match to TRBD1. The junction had 5 bases not matched to a gene; V was cut back by 4 bases and J by 7 bases. The CDR3 consists of 14 residues. CDR1 and CDR2 (germline): KGHSY, FQNENV. The CDR3 sequence: CASSLQGQAEKLFF. CDR3 nucleotide sequence: TGTGCCAGCAGCCTACAGGGACAGGCTGAAAAACTGTTTTTT.

This clonotype was recorded at least ten times. The chain uses TRBV5-1 and TRBJ2-7; 8 nucleotides line up with TRBD1. Germline V gene sequence: CDR1 SGHRS, CDR2 YFSETQ. The CDR3 contains 15 residues. Unmatched junction bases numbered 9, after V lost 0 bases and J lost 7 bases. The CDR3 DNA reads TGCGCCAGCAGCTTGGAGGGTAGGACAGGGAATGAGCAGTACTTC. Amino acid sequence: CASSLEGRTGNEQYF.

This clonotype was seen a few times. The gene calls are TRBV6-1 and TRBJ1-3; TRBD1 matches at 9 bases. CDR1 MNHNS and CDR2 SASEGT come from the germline V gene. The CDR3 loop spans 16 amino acids. The V and J ends lost 6 bases and 2 bases, in that order; junction bases with no gene match: 8. CDR3 nucleotide sequence: TGTGCCAGCAGGGAAACAGGGGGCATCGCTGGAAACACCATATATTTT. Translated, it gives CASRETGGIAGNTIYF.

This clonotype was recorded at least ten times. The rearrangement joins TRBV20-1 to TRBJ2-7; TRBD1 aligns across 7 bases. CDR1 DFQATT and CDR2 SNEGSKA come from the germline V gene (reference sequence). Trimming took 0 bases from V and 6 from J; bases not matched to a gene: 5. This CDR3 is 13 amino acids long. The CDR3 loop is CSARDLQGSEQYV. Written as DNA, the CDR3 is TGCAGTGCTAGAGATTTACAGGGGTCCGAGCAGTACGTC.

This rearrangement joins TRBV28 to TRBJ1-1; TRBD1 matches at 8 bases. The CDR3 is 14 residues long. Trimming removed 10 bases from V and 5 bases from J; junction bases left unmatched: 12. Germline assignment: CDR1 MDHEN and CDR2 SYDVKM. CDR3: CAKETQGGRTEAFF. CDR3 in DNA: TGTGCCAAAGAAACACAGGGGGGTAGGACTGAAGCTTTCTTT.